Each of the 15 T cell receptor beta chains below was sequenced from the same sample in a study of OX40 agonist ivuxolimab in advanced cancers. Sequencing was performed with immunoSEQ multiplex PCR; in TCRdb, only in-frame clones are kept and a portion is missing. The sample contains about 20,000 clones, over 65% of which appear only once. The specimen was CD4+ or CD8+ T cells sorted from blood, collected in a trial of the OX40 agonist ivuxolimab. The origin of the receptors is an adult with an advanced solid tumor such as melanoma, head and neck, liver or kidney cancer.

The DNA for the CDR3 is TGTGCCAGCAGTTTTGTTTTAGGGACGGCGAACACCGGGGAGCTGTTTTTT. This sequence encodes CASSFVLGTANTGELFF. V is TRBV28 and J is TRBJ2-2, with D tentatively TRBD1 or TRBD2 (5 bases each). CDR1 is MDHEN and CDR2 is SYDVKM in the germline V gene. V lost 3 bases and J lost 0, with 14 bases in between. The CDR3 totals 17 residues. The variable domain in full, completed from reference TRBV28 and TRBJ2-2, reads DVKVTQSSRYLVKRTGEKVFLECVQDMDHENMFWYRQDPGLGLRLIYFSYDVKMKEKGDIPEGYSVSREKKERFSLILESASTNQTSMYLCASSFVLGTANTGELFFGEGSRLTVL.

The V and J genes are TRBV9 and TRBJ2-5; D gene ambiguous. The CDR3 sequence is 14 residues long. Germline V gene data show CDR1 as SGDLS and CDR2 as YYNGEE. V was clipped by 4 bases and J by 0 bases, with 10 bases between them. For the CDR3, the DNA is TGTGCCAGCAGCCCGTGGCCAAACCAAGAGACCCAGTACTTC. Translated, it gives CASSPWPNQETQYF.

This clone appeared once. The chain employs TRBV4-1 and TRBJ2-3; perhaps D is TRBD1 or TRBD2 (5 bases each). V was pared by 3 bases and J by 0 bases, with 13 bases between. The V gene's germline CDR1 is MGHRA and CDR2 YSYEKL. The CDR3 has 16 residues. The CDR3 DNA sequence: TGCGCCAGCAGCCACCCCGGGACCTCTAGCACAGATACGCAGTATTTT. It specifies CASSHPGTSSTDTQYF.

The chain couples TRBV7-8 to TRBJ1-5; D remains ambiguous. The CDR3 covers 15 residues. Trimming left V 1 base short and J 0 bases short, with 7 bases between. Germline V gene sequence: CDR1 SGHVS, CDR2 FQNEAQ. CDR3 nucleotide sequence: TGTGCCAGCAGCTTAGGGACGGATAGCAATCAGCCCCAGCATTTT. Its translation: CASSLGTDSNQPQHF.

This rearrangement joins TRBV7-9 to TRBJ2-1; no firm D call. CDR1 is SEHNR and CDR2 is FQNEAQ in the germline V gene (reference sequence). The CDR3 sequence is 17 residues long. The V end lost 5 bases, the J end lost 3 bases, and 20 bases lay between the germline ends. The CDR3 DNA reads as TGTGCCAGCAGCCCAGGAGACCTTTCTAGTAACTACAATGAGCAGTTCTTC. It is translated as CASSPGDLSSNYNEQFF.

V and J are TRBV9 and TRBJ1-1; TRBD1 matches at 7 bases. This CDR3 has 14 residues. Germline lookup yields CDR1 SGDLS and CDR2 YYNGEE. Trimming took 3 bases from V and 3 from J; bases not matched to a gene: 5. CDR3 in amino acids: CASSAGGQYTEAFF. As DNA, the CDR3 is TGTGCCAGCAGCGCCGGGGGACAGTACACTGAAGCTTTCTTT.

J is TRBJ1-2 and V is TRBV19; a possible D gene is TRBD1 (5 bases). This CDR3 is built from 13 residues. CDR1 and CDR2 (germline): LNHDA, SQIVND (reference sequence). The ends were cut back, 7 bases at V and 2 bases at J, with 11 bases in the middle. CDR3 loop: CASIPAGNYGYTF. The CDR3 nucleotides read TGTGCCAGTATCCCGGCAGGGAACTATGGCTACACCTTC.

The chain's CDR3 is CASSSGTPRFYNEQFF. The CDR3, as DNA: TGTGCCAGCAGCTCCGGGACTCCTCGGTTCTACAATGAGCAGTTCTTC. The chain recombines TRBV13 with TRBJ2-1; tentatively, D is TRBD2 (6 bases). CDR3 length equals 16 residues. V lost 4 bases, J lost 3 bases, and 16 bases lay in between. The germline CDR1 and CDR2 sequences are PRHDT and FYEKMQ (reference sequence).

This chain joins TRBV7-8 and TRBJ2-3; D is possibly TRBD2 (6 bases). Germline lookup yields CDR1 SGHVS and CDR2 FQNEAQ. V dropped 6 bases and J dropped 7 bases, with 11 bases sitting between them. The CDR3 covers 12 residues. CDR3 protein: CASSPGLNTQYF. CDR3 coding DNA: TGTGCCAGCAGTCCGGGACTTAATACGCAGTATTTT.

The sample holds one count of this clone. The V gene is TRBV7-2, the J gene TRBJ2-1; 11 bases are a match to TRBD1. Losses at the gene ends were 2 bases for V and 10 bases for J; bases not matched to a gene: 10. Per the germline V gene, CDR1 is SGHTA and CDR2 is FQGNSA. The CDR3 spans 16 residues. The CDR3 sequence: CASSLRGQGEVWEQFF. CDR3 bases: TGTGCCAGCAGCTTAAGGGGACAGGGGGAGGTATGGGAGCAGTTCTTC. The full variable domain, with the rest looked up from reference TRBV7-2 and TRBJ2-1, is GAGVSQSPSNKVTEKGKDVELRCDPISGHTALYWYRQSLGQGLEFLIYFQGNSAPDKSGLPSDRFSAERTGGSVSTLTIQRTQQEDSAVYLCASSLRGQGEVWEQFFGPGTRLTVL.

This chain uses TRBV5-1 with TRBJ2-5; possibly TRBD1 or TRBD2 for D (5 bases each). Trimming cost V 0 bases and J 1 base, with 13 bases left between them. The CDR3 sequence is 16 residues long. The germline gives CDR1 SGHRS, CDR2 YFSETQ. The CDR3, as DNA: TGCGCCAGCAGCTTGGAGGGGACGCCCTCCCAAGAGACCCAGTACTTC. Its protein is CASSLEGTPSQETQYF.

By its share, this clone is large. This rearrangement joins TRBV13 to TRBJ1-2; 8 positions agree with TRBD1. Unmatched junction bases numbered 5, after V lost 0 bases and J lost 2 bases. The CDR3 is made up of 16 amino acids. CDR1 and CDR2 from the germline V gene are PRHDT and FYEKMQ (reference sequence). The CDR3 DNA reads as TGTGCCAGCAGCTTAGGCAGGGGGCATGGGAACTATGGCTACACCTTC. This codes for CASSLGRGHGNYGYTF.

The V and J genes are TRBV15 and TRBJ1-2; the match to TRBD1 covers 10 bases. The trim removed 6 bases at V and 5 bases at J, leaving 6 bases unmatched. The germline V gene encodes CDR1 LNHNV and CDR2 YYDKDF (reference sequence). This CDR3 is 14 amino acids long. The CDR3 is CATSQGQGSYGYTF. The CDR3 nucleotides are TGTGCCACCAGTCAGGGACAGGGGTCGTATGGCTACACCTTC.

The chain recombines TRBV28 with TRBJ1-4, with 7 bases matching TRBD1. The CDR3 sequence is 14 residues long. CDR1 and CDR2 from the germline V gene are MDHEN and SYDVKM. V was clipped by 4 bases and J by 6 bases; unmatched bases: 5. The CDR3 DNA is TGTGCCAGCAGTTACGACAGGGAGGATGAAAAACTGTTTTTT. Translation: CASSYDREDEKLFF.

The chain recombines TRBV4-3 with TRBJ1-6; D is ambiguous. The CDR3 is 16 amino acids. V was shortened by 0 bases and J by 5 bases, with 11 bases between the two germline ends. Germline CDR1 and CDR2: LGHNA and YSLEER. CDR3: CASSQDDAADNSPLHF. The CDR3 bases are TGCGCCAGCAGCCAAGATGACGCCGCTGATAATTCACCCCTCCACTTT.